Below, 24 T cell receptor delta chains from the same sample are listed, as sequenced in a study of γδ T cells in repeated Plasmodium falciparum infection. TCRdb made new clone calls on the multiplex PCR reads using CATT. The data hold around 52,000 delta-chain clones, with approximately 1.5% observed a single time. Bulk repertoires came from Vgamma9/Vdelta2+ or Vdelta2-negative gammadelta T cells flow-sorted from PBMC. The sample taken for sequencing was gamma-delta T cells from blood. These receptors came from a pool of human donors (malaria-infected and uninfected, not separated).

A remark on this clone: A far larger clone is just one base off, so this is likely a read error. This CDR3 is also generated by other DNA sequences in the sample. This chain connects TRDV1 to TRDJ1, with D unresolved. Germline-derived CDR1 and CDR2 are TSWWSYY and QGS. The CDR3 consists of 18 residues. CDR3 DNA: TGTGCTCTTGGGGGACGTTACGTTTGGTCCTTTGGGACCGATAAGCTCATCTTT. Translated: CALGGRYVWSFGTDKLIF.

For this clone: The protein that TCRdb holds for this DNA derives from a much larger clone and differs from the translated DNA at residue 18, which likely indicates a read error; the protein shown here is translated from the DNA. The chain links TRDV3 to TRDJ1, with 9 bases lining up with TRDD3. The CDR3 spans 22 residues. In germline, CDR1 is TVYSNPD, CDR2 GDNSRS (reference sequence). CDR3 protein: CAFTQYWGTLRSYSTYTGKLIF. CDR3 DNA sequence: TGTGCCTTCACGCAGTACTGGGGGACGTTAAGGTCCTATAGCACTTACACCGGTAAACTCATCTTT. Complete variable domain (other parts from reference TRDV3 and TRDJ1): CDKVTQSSPDQTVASGSEVVLLCTYDTVYSNPDLFWYRIRPDYSFQFVFYGDNSRSEGADFTQGRFSVKHILTQKAFHLVISPVRTEDSATYYCAFTQYWGTLRSYSTYTGKLIFGKGTRVTVEP.

This clone was found a few times. The protein recorded in TCRdb matches a much larger clone and deviates from this DNA's translation at residue 6, suggesting a read error; the protein here is obtained by translating the DNA. The chain couples TRDV1 to TRDJ1; the D gene is possibly TRDD2 (6 bases). From germline, CDR1 is TSWWSYY and CDR2 QGS. V dropped 3 bases and J dropped 2 bases, with 22 bases sitting between them. This CDR3 has 18 amino acids. The CDR3 nucleotides read TGTGCTCTTGGGGAGAGTCCTACACCGCCCCTCCCGACCGATAAACTCATCTTT. This translates into CALGESPTPPLPTDKLIF.

Only a few counts were recorded for this clone. A single base separates this from a much larger clone, so it may be a read error. V usage is TRDV1 and J usage is TRDJ1, with TRDD3 matching 8 bases. Since TCRdb gives no J gene, matching the DNA to germline was used here to assign it. There are 22 residues in the CDR3. From germline, CDR1 is TSWWSYY and CDR2 QGS. V gave up 0 bases and J gave up 3 bases; unmatched junction bases: 24. CDR3 nucleotides: TGTGCTCTTGGGGAACTTGCTCTACCACGATACCTTTGGCGGGGGATAGCCGATAAACTCATCTTT. Amino acids: CALGELALPRYLWRGIADKLIF.

This clone was seen a handful of times. The TCRdb record carries a much larger clone's protein, which differs from this DNA's translation at residue 10; a read error is the likely cause, and the protein listed here is the DNA translation. The chain has TRDV1 and TRDJ1, with 7 bases aligning to TRDD3. The CDR3 extends over 16 amino acids. Germline V gene data show CDR1 as TSWWSYY and CDR2 as QGS. Trimming cost V 3 bases and J 1 base; bases outside gene matches: 8. The CDR3 is CALGDPYWGCTDKLIF. In nucleotides, the CDR3 is TGTGCTCTTGGGGACCCATACTGGGGCTGCACCGATAAACTCATCTTT.

As concerns this clone: TCRdb's entry gives the protein of a much larger clone, which mismatches this DNA's translation at residue 17, likely from a read error; the protein reported here is translated from the DNA. CDR3 sequence reads: CALGEHKGVLGPYTDKPIF. The CDR3 coding sequence is TGTGCTCTTGGGGAACACAAGGGAGTACTGGGGCCGTACACCGATAAACCCATCTTT. The chain links TRDV1 to TRDJ1, with 7 bases identical to TRDD3. Germline V gene data show CDR1 as TSWWSYY and CDR2 as QGS. The CDR3 is 19 residues long.

This clone has more than one count but fewer than ten. This likely reflects a read error, since a far larger clone is one base away. V gene TRDV1 combines with J gene TRDJ1, with 12 bases that match TRDD3. No J segment appears in TCRdb, so it was assigned here by matching the sequence to germline. Germline values: CDR1 TSWWSYY, CDR2 QGS. This CDR3 is 21 amino acids long. The DNA for the CDR3 is TGCGCTCTTGTTGTTTCCTACGTGGTGTACTGGGGGATACTACCCACCGATAAACTCATCTTT. This encodes CALVVSYVVYWGILPTDKLIF.

This clone was counted ten times or more. TCRdb records a much larger clone's protein for this DNA, with a difference at residue 11 that likely arises from a read error; the protein given is the translation of the DNA. The gene calls are TRDV1 and TRDJ1; D possibly matches TRDD2 or TRDD3 (5 bases each). Since TCRdb gives no J gene, matching the DNA to germline was used here to assign it. The CDR3 runs to 21 residues. The V end was cut by 0 bases, the J end by 0 bases, with 26 bases between. Germline V gene sequence: CDR1 TSWWSYY, CDR2 QGS. The CDR3 loop is CALGELEEVPTPYWYTDKLIF. CDR3 nucleotide sequence: TGTGCTCTTGGGGAACTAGAGGAAGTGCCCACGCCCTACTGGTACACCGATAAACTCATCTTT.

This clone was observed at least ten times. The protein recorded in TCRdb matches a much larger clone and deviates from this DNA's translation at residue 10, suggesting a read error; the protein here is obtained by translating the DNA. Other DNA sequences in the same sample also yield this CDR3. The chain joins TRDV1 to TRDJ1, with 9 bases matching TRDD2. Germline loops: CDR1 TSWWSYY, CDR2 QGS. Trimming at V came to 4 bases and at J to 3 bases, leaving 15 bases not matched to a gene. This CDR3 spans 18 amino acids. The CDR3 reads CALGGGLPTYERADKLIF. Here the CDR3 DNA reads TGTGCTCTTGGGGGGGGCCTTCCTACATATGAGCGGGCCGATAAACTCATCTTT.

This clone was found many times. TCRdb's entry gives the protein of a much larger clone, which mismatches this DNA's translation at residue 5, likely from a read error; the protein reported here is translated from the DNA. This chain uses TRDV2 with TRDJ1; no definite D call. The V gene's germline CDR1 is GEAIGNYY and CDR2 EKD. The CDR3 runs to 16 residues. The V and J ends lost 3 bases and 1 base respectively, with 17 bases between them. As DNA, the CDR3 is TGTGCCTGTGACGCCGAGGAAGAAGAGGGCACCGATAAACTCATCTTT. This codes for CACDAEEEEGTDKLIF.

Notes on this clone: The protein held in TCRdb is that of a much larger clone and does not match this DNA's translation at residue 9, likely because of a read error; the protein shown is translated from the DNA. V is TRDV1 and J is TRDJ1, with 8 nucleotides matching TRDD3. Germline V lookup: CDR1 TSWWSYY, CDR2 QGS. There are 20 residues in the CDR3. J lost 7 bases, V lost 4 bases, and 26 bases had no gene match. The CDR3 loop is CALGAPFSFLHWGATVKLIF. In DNA form, the CDR3 reads TGTGCTCTTGGGGCTCCATTTTCCTTCTTACACTGGGGGGCCACTGTTAAACTCATCTTT.

This clone occurred many times. A far larger clone is off by one base, so a read error is likely. Distinct nucleotide sequences in the sample also encode this CDR3. This chain links TRDV2 with TRDJ1, with 11 bases fitting TRDD3. This CDR3 contains 19 residues. In germline, CDR1 is GEAIGNYY, CDR2 EKD. Trimming cost V 0 bases and J 5 bases; bases outside gene matches: 16. CDR3 sequence reads: CACDTAGVLGDTVRDKLIF. CDR3 nucleotide sequence: TGTGCCTGTGACACCGCGGGTGTGCTGGGGGATACAGTAAGAGATAAACTCATCTTT.

This clone was seen a few times. The TCRdb protein, from a much larger clone, departs from this DNA's translation at residue 9, likely by read error; the protein shown derives from the DNA. The CDR3 nucleotides are TGTGCCTGTGACCCTGCCTTCCGGTCCAATGGAGTAGAGCCCTTACTGGGGGCCGACGCTGACCTATACACCGATAAACTCATCTTT. Its protein product is CACDPAFRSNGVEPLLGADADLYTDKLIF. This rearrangement joins TRDV2 to TRDJ1; 8 bases match TRDD3. The J gene is absent in TCRdb and was assigned here via DNA matching to germline. J gave up 0 bases and V 3 bases, and 47 bases lay outside the gene matches. The CDR3 consists of 29 residues. Germline CDR1 reads GEAIGNYY; CDR2 reads EKD.

In its sample, this clone was seen many times. This DNA's translation differs at residue 8 from TCRdb's protein, which comes from a much larger clone; a read error is likely, and the protein shown is translated from the DNA. V gene TRDV1 combines with J gene TRDJ1; 8 bases fit TRDD3. From germline, CDR1 is TSWWSYY and CDR2 QGS. CDR3 length: 20 amino acids. V trimming: 0 bases; J trimming: 7 bases; junction bases outside the gene matches: 22. The CDR3 sequence: CALGELDLLLGDTKWGKLIF. DNA for the CDR3: TGTGCTCTTGGGGAACTTGACCTTCTCTTAGGGGATACCAAATGGGGTAAACTCATCTTT.

The table lists this clone with many counts. The protein TCRdb lists belongs to a much larger clone and differs from this DNA's translation at residue 15, which points to a read error; the protein shown is made from the DNA. J is TRDJ1 and V is TRDV2, with TRDD3 matching 9 bases. V shed 0 bases and J 4 bases; nucleotides not matched to a gene: 20. The CDR3 extends over 20 amino acids. Germline loops: CDR1 GEAIGNYY, CDR2 EKD. The CDR3 bases are TGTGCCTGTGACACCATGCCTAGTATAGGGGATACGCGCGGAGTCGATAAACTCATCTTT. This translates into CACDTMPSIGDTRGVDKLIF.

The sample holds many counts of this clone. TCRdb's protein, taken from a much larger clone, differs from this DNA's translation at residue 9, likely owing to a read error; the protein displayed comes from the DNA. V and J are TRDV1 and TRDJ1; TRDD3 matches 10 bases. The germline gives CDR1 TSWWSYY, CDR2 QGS. The CDR3 loop spans 21 amino acids. The V gene end was trimmed by 6 bases and the J gene end by 0 bases; junction bases not matched to a gene: 22. This CDR3 is CALGKRSNRGIRGGYTDKLIF. CDR3 DNA: TGTGCTCTTGGCAAACGGTCCAACAGGGGGATACGAGGGGGGTACACCGATAAACTCATCTTT.

Remarks on this clone: This DNA's translation and the protein TCRdb lists, from a much larger clone, do not match at residue 19, likely due to a read error; the protein shown is translated from the DNA. The chain's CDR3 is CACDTLRGASQGDASDKLTF. The CDR3 DNA reads as TGTGCCTGTGACACGTTACGTGGGGCCTCCCAAGGGGACGCGAGCGATAAACTCACCTTT. The rearrangement joins TRDV2 to TRDJ1, with D tentatively TRDD3 (5 bases). The V gene's germline CDR1 is GEAIGNYY and CDR2 EKD. The CDR3 spans 20 residues.

The table lists this clone with many counts. A read error likely explains why the TCRdb protein, taken from a much larger clone, differs from this DNA's translation at residue 3; the protein shown is translated from the DNA. V is TRDV2 and J is TRDJ1, with 13 bases lining up with TRDD3. This CDR3 has 18 amino acids. Germline CDR1 GEAIGNYY, CDR2 EKD. The CDR3 sequence is CARDPVLGDTGVTDKLIF. Here the CDR3 DNA reads TGTGCCCGTGATCCCGTACTGGGGGATACGGGGGTCACCGATAAACTCATCTTT.

In its sample, this clone was seen a few times. TCRdb's protein for this DNA is that of a much larger clone and differs from the translation at residue 9, likely a read error; the protein shown is the DNA translation. The chain recombines TRDV3 with TRDJ1; D may be TRDD3 (6 bases). Trimming stripped 0 bases from V and 6 bases from J, with 35 bases between. Germline V gives CDR1 TVYSNPD, CDR2 GDNSRS (reference sequence). The CDR3 spans 20 residues. CDR3 bases: TGTGCCTTTAGCTTTAGGGGGGGACACGTAAGACCACGGAAGACCCATAAACTCATCTTT. This sequence encodes CAFSFRGGHVRPRKTHKLIF.

This clone was recorded at least ten times. This chain joins TRDV1 and TRDJ1; TRDD3 might be the D (5 bases). V gave up 0 bases and J gave up 0 bases, with 20 bases separating them. Looked up from germline, CDR1 is TSWWSYY and CDR2 is QGS. CDR3 length equals 19 residues. The CDR3 nucleotides are TGTGCTCTTGGGGAACTACAACCGGGGGGGGTCAAGTACACCGATAAACTCATCTTT. Its protein is CALGELQPGGVKYTDKLIF.

Notes on this clone: TCRdb attributes to this sequence the protein of a much larger clone, which differs from the DNA translation at residue 7; a read error is likely, and the protein displayed is translated from the DNA. The CDR3 sequence: CALVPVERTDKLIF. The DNA of the CDR3 is TGTGCTCTGGTCCCTGTGGAGAGGACCGATAAACTCATCTTT. The chain has TRDV1 and TRDJ1; no clear D. Matching the DNA to germline supplied the J gene, which TCRdb does not give. Trimming stripped 9 bases from V and 2 bases from J, with 16 bases between. In germline, CDR1 is TSWWSYY, CDR2 QGS. This CDR3 has 14 residues.

This clone was counted at least ten times. Given a far larger clone just one base away, this is likely a sequencing read error. Other DNA variants within this sample encode the same CDR3. The V gene is TRAV38-2/DV8, the J gene TRDJ1; D may be TRDD3 (5 bases). Here the J gene came from matching the DNA to germline, since TCRdb omits it. CDR1 is TSESDYY, CDR2 QEAYKQQN, per germline. This CDR3 has 13 residues. Trimming cost V 5 bases and J 6 bases, with 14 bases left between them. Here the CDR3 DNA reads TGTGCTTATAGTCGGGGTCCGGGATATAAACTCATCTTT. It translates to CAYSRGPGYKLIF.

As regards this clone: The TCRdb protein comes from a much larger clone and disagrees with this DNA's translation at residue 6, likely due to a read error; the protein given here is derived from the DNA. The chain recombines TRDV1 with TRDJ1, with 11 bases lining up with TRDD3. The J gene is not listed in TCRdb, so it was assigned here from a DNA match to germline. Per the germline V gene, CDR1 is TSWWSYY and CDR2 is QGS. The CDR3 runs 20 residues. The ends lost 1 base at V and 0 bases at J; junction bases unmatched: 13. CDR3 in DNA: TGTGCTCTTGGGGAACCCTTCCGCTGGGGGATACCCAAGTACACCGATAAACTCATCTTT. Its protein product is CALGEPFRWGIPKYTDKLIF.

This clone appeared many times. The protein that TCRdb holds for this DNA derives from a much larger clone and differs from the translated DNA at residue 5, which likely indicates a read error; the protein shown here is translated from the DNA. The J gene is TRDJ1, the V gene TRDV1; 12 bases match TRDD3. The CDR3 has 16 amino acids. Germline values: CDR1 TSWWSYY, CDR2 QGS. V lost 3 bases to trimming and J lost 4 bases; unmatched junction nucleotides: 6. Here the CDR3 DNA reads TGTGCTCTTGGGGATAACTGGGGGATACACGTCGATAAACTCATCTTT. Translated, it gives CALGDNWGIHVDKLIF.